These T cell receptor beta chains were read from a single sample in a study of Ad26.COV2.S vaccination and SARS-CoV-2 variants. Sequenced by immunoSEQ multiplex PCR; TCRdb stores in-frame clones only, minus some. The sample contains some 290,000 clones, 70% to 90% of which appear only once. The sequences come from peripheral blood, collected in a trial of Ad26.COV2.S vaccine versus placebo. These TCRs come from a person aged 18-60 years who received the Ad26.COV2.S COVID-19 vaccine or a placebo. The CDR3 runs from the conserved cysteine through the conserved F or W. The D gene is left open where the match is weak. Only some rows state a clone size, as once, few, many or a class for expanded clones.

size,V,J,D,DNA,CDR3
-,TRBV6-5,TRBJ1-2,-,TGTGCCAGCAGTTATCGGGCAGGGAGCTATGGCTACACCTTC,CASSYRAGSYGYTF
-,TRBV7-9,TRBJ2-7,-,TGTGCCAGCAGCTTCTCTGGGGGCTACGAGCAGTACTTC,CASSFSGGYEQYF
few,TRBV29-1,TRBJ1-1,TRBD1,TGCAGCGTCGTGGGACAGCTGAACACTGAAGCTTTCTTT,CSVVGQLNTEAFF
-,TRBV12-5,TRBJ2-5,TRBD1,TGTGCTAGTGCCCCTAGGACAGGAGATTCAGAGACCCAGTACTTC,CASAPRTGDSETQYF
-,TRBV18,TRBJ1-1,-,TGTGCCAGCTCACCACTAACCGAACCCACTCTTACTGAAGCTTTCTTT,CASSPLTEPTLTEAFF
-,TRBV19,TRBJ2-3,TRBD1,TGTGCCAGTAATAACAGGGGGCTTGGTTCCGCAGATACGCAGTATTTT,CASNNRGLGSADTQYF
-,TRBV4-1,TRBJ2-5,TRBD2,TGCGCCAGCAGCCAGGGACTAGCGGGCCAAGAGACCCAGTACTTC,CASSQGLAGQETQYF
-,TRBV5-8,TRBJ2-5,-,TGTGCCAGCAGCTTGGAAGGTGCTCAACTTTGGGGGACCCAGTACTTC,CASSLEGAQLWGTQYF
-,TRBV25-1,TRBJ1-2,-,TGTGCCAGCAGTGACCGGGGTAGGGGGAGAGGGGGCTACACCTTC,CASSDRGRGRGGYTF
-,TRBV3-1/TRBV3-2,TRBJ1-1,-,TGTGCCAGCAGTCCAGGGTTTCGGGACACTGAAGCTTTCTTT,CASSPGFRDTEAFF
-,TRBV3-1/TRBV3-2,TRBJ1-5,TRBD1,TGTGCCAGCAGCCAAAGATATGAGGACAGGAAGCATAGCAATCAGCCCCAGCATTTT,CASSQRYEDRKHSNQPQHF
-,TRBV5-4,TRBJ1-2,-,TGTGCCAGCAGCTCCAGACAGGCTCTCAACTATGGCTACACCTTC,CASSSRQALNYGYTF
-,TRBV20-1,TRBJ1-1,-,TGCAGTGCTAGTAATCGACTGCACCCGAACACTGAAGCTTTCTTT,CSASNRLHPNTEAFF
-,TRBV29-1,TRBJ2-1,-,TGCAGCGCCGACGCGGGCCAAGTGCCGGTTGAGCAGTTCTTC,CSADAGQVPVEQFF
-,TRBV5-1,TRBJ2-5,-,TGCGCCAGCAGCTTGGGGTTCGGACAAGAGACCCAGTACTTC,CASSLGFGQETQYF
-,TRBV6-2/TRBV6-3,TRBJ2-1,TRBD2,TGTGCCAGCAGTTACGGGACTAGCGGGGGGAATGAGCAGTTCTTC,CASSYGTSGGNEQFF
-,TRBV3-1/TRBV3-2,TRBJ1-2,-,TGTGCCAGCAGCCAAGGTGGGGGAACACTTCTCTATGGCTACACCTTC,CASSQGGGTLLYGYTF
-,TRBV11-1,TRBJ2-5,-,TGTGCCAGCAGCTTTCCAGGGGCAGAGACCCAGTACTTC,CASSFPGAETQYF
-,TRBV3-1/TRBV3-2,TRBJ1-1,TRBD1,TGTGCCAGCAGCCGGGGGACAGGGGGAGGAGGGTACACTGAAGCTTTCTTT,CASSRGTGGGGYTEAFF
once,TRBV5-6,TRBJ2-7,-,TGTGCCAGCAGCTCAGAGGGCGAGCAGTACTTC,CASSSEGEQYF
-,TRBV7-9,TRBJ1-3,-,TGTGCCAGCAGCTTAGCGCCCCGGACAGTTGGAAACACCATATATTTT,CASSLAPRTVGNTIYF
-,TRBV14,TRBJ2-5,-,TGTGCCAGCAGCCCAGGGACAAAAATTACACAAGAGACCCAGTACTTC,CASSPGTKITQETQYF
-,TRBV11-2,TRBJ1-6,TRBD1,TGTGCCAGCAGCGACAGGGGTAATTCACCCCTCCACTTT,CASSDRGNSPLHF
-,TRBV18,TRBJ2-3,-,TGTGCCAGCTCTCCCGACACAGATACGCAGTATTTT,CASSPDTDTQYF
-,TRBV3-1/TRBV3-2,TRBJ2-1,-,TGTGCCAGCAGCCCCCCCGGGCGGACAAGCTCCTACAATGAGCAGTTCTTC,CASSPPGRTSSYNEQFF
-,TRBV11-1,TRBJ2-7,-,TGTGCCAGCAGCCCGTTGGGCAGGGGTACGGACGAGCAGTACTTC,CASSPLGRGTDEQYF
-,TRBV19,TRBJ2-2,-,TGTGCCAGTAGTATAGATGTTGCGGGACAGCCCACCGGGGAGCTGTTTTTT,CASSIDVAGQPTGELFF